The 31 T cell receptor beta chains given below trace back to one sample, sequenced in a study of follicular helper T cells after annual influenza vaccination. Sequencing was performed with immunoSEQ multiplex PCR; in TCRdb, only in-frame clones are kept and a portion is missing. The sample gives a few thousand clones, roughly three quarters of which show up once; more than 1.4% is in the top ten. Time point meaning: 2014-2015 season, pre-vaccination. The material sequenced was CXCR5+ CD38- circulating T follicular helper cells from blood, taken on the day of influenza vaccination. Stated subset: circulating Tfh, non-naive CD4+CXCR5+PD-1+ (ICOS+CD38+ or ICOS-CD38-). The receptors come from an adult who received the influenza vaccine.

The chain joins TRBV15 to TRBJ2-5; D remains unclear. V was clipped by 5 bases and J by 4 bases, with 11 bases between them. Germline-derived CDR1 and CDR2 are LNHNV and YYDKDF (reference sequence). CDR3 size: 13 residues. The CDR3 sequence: CATSRPPLETQYF. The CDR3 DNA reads TGTGCCACCAGCCGACCCCCATTAGAGACCCAGTACTTC.

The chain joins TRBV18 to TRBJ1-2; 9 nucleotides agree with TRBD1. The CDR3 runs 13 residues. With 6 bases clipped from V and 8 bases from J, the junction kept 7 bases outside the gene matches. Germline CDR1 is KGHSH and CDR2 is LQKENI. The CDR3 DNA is TGTGCCAGCTCCAGGGACAGGGCAGACGGCTACACCTTC. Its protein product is CASSRDRADGYTF.

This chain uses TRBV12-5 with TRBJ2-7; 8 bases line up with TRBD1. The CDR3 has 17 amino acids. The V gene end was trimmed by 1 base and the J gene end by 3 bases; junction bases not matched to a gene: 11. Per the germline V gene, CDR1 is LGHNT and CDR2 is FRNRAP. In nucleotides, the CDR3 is TGTGCTAGTGGTTTGGCCTCCAGAGGGACAGGACGCTACGAGCAGTACTTC. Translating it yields CASGLASRGTGRYEQYF.

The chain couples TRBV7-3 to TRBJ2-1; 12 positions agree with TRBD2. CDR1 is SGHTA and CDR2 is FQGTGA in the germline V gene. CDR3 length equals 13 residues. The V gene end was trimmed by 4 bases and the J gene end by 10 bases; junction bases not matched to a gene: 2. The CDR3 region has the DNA TGTGCCAGCAGCTCAGGACTAGCGGGGGAGCAGTTCTTC. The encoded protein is CASSSGLAGEQFF.

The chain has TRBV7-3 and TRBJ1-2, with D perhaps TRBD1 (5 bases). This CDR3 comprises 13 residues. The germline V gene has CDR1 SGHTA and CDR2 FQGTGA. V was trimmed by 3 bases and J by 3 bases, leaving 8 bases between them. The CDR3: CASSLGGDYGYTF. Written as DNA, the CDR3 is TGTGCCAGCAGCTTGGGGGGTGACTATGGCTACACCTTC.

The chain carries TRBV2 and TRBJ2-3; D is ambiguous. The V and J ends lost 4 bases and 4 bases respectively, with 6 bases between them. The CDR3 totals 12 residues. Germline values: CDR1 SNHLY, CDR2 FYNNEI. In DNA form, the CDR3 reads TGTGCCAGCAGTGTTCCCCCAGATACGCAGTATTTT. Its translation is CASSVPPDTQYF.

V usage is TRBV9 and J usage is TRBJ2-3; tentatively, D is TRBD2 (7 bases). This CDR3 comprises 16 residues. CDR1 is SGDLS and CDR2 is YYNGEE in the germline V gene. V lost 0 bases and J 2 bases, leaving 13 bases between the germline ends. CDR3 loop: CASSVERGAYTDTQYF. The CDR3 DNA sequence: TGTGCCAGCAGCGTAGAACGGGGGGCATACACAGATACGCAGTATTTT.

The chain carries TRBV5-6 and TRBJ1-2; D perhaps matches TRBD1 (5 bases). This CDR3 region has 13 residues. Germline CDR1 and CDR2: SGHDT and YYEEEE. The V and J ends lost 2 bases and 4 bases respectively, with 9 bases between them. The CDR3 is CASSFPGAYGYTF. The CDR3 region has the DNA TGTGCCAGCAGCTTTCCTGGGGCCTATGGCTACACCTTC.

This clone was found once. This CDR3 reads CASSPPAGPFSGEQYF. For the CDR3, the DNA is TGTGCCAGCTCACCACCGGCAGGGCCCTTTTCGGGCGAGCAGTACTTC. The genes are TRBV18 and TRBJ2-7, with D possibly being TRBD1 (5 bases). The CDR3 has 16 amino acids. V was pared by 0 bases and J by 6 bases, with 18 bases between. Germline values: CDR1 KGHSH, CDR2 LQKENI.

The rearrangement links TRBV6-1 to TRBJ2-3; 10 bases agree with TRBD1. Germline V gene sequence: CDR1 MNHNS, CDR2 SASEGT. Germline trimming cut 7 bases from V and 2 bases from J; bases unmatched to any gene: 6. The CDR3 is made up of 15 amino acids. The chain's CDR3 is CASTWTGGPTDTQYF. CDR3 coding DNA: TGTGCCAGCACTTGGACAGGGGGTCCCACAGATACGCAGTATTTT.

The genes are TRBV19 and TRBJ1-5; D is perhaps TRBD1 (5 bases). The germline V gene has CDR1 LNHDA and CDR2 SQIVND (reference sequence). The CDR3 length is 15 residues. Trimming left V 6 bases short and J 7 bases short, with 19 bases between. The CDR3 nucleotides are TGTGCCAGTAGGCCTCCTGGGGGAATTTGGCAGCCCCAGCATTTT. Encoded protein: CASRPPGGIWQPQHF.

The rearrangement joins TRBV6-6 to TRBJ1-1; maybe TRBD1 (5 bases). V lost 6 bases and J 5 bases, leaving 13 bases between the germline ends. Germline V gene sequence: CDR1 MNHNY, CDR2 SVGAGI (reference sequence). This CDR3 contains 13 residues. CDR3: CASSRDVRTEAFF. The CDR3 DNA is TGTGCCAGCAGCCGGGACGTTAGGACTGAAGCTTTCTTT.

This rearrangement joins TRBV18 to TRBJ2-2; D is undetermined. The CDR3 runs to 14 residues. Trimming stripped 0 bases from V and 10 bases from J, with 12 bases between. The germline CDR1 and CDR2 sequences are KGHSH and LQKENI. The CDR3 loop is CASSPPANSLELFF. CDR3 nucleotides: TGTGCCAGCTCACCACCAGCAAATTCTTTGGAGCTGTTTTTT.

CDR3 DNA: TGTGCCAGCAGGCATACGGGGGAGGGCACAGATACGCAGTATTTT. It codes for CASRHTGEGTDTQYF. V gene TRBV6-1 combines with J gene TRBJ2-3, with D possibly TRBD2 on 6 matching bases. In germline, CDR1 is MNHNS, CDR2 SASEGT. CDR3 size: 15 residues. With 6 bases removed from V and 1 base from J, the gap between germline ends came to 14 bases.

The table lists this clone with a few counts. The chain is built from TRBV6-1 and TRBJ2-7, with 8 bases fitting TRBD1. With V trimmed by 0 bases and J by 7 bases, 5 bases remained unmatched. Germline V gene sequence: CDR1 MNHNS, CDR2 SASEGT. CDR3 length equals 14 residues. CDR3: CASSEAGRGQEQYF. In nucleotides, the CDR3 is TGTGCCAGCAGTGAAGCGGGCAGGGGGCAAGAGCAGTACTTC.

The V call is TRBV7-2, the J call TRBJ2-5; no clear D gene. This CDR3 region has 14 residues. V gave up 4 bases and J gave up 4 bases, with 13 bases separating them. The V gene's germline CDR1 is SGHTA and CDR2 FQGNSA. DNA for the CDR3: TGTGCCAGCAGCTCCGGGTCGCCCCCAGAGACCCAGTACTTC. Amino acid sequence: CASSSGSPPETQYF.

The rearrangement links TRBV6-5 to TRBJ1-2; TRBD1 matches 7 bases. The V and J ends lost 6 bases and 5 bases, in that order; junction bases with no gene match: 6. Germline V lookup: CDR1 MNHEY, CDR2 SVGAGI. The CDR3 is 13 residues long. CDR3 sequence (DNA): TGTGCCAGCAGATTTGACAGGGCATATGGCTACACCTTC. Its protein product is CASRFDRAYGYTF.

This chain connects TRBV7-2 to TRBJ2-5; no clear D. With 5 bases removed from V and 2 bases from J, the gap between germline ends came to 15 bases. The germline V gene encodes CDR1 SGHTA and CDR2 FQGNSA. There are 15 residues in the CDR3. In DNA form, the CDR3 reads TGTGCCAGCAGCCCCCGGGCACTACTACAAGAGACCCAGTACTTC. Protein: CASSPRALLQETQYF.

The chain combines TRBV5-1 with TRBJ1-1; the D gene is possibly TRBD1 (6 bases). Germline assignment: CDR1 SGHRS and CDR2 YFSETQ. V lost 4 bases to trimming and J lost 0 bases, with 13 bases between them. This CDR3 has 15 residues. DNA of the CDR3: TGCGCCAGCAGCAAGGGGGAAAGAATGAACACTGAAGCTTTCTTT. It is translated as CASSKGERMNTEAFF.

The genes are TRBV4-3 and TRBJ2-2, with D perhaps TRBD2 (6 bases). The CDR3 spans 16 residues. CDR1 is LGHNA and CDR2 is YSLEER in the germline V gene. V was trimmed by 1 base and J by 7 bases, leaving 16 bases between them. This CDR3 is CASSQARGRWGGELFF. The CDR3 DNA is TGCGCCAGCAGCCAAGCTAGAGGGAGGTGGGGCGGGGAGCTGTTTTTT.

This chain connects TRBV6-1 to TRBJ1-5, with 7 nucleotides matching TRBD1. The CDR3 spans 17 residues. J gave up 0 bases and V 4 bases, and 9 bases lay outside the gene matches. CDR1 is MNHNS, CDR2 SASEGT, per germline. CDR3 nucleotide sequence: TGTGCCAGCAGTGCCCGCCGACAGGGAATTAGCAATCAGCCCCAGCATTTT. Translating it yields CASSARRQGISNQPQHF.

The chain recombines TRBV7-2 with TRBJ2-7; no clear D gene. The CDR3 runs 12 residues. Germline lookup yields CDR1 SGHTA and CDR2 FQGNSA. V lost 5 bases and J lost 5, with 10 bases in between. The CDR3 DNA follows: TGTGCCAGCAGCCCGGTTACGGACGAGCAGTACTTC. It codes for CASSPVTDEQYF. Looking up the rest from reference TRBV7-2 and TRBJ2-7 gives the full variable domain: GAGVSQSPSNKVTEKGKDVELRCDPISGHTALYWYRQSLGQGLEFLIYFQGNSAPDKSGLPSDRFSAERTGGSVSTLTIQRTQQEDSAVYLCASSPVTDEQYFGPGTRLTVT.

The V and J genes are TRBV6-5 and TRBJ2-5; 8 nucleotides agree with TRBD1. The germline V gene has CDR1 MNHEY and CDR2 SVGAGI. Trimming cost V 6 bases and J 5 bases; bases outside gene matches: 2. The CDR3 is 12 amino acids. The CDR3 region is CASSRTGETQYF. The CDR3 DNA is TGTGCCAGCAGCAGGACAGGGGAGACCCAGTACTTC.

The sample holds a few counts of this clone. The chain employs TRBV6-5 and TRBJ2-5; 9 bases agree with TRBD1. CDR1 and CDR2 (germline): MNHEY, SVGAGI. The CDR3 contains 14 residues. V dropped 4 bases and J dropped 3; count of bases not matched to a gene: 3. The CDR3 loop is CASSSGQGKETQYF. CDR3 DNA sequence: TGTGCCAGCAGTTCGGGACAGGGTAAAGAGACCCAGTACTTC.

CDR3 nucleotide sequence: TGTGCCAGCAGACCTAGCACAGATACGCAGTATTTT. This sequence encodes CASRPSTDTQYF. The chain combines TRBV2 with TRBJ2-3; no clear D. V dropped 6 bases and J dropped 0 bases, with 4 bases sitting between them. CDR1 is SNHLY, CDR2 FYNNEI, per germline. CDR3 size: 12 residues. Full variable domain (remainder filled in from reference TRBV2 and TRBJ2-3): EPEVTQTPSHQVTQMGQEVILRCVPISNHLYFYWYRQILGQKVEFLVSFYNNEISEKSEIFDDQFSVERPDGSNFTLKIRSTKLEDSAMYFCASRPSTDTQYFGPGTRLTVL.

This CDR3 is CASSIGRGKNTEAFF. The CDR3 region has the DNA TGTGCCAGTAGTATAGGGCGGGGGAAGAACACTGAAGCTTTCTTT. J is TRBJ1-1 and V is TRBV19, with D tentatively TRBD1 (5 bases). The CDR3 sequence is 15 residues long. V was clipped by 1 base and J by 1 base, with 10 bases between them. Germline CDR1 reads LNHDA; CDR2 reads SQIVND (reference sequence).

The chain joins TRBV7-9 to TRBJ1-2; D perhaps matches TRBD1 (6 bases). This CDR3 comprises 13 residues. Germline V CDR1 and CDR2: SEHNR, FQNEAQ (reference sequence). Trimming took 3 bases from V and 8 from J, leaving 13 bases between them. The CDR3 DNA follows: TGTGCCAGCAGCTTCTCAGGGGACGGAGGCTACACCTTC. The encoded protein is CASSFSGDGGYTF.

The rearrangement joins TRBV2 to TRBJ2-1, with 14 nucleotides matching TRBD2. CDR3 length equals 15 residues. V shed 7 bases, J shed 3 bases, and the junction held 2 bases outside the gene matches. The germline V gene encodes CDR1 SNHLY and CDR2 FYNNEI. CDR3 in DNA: TGTGCCAGCACGGGACTAGCGGGGGACTACAATGAGCAGTTCTTC. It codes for CASTGLAGDYNEQFF.

The CDR3 DNA sequence: TGTGCCAGCAGACCGCAACTAGCGGGGGGGCCGGTTACGCAGTATTTT. This translates into CASRPQLAGGPVTQYF. The chain combines TRBV6-6 with TRBJ2-3, with TRBD2 matching 13 bases. The ends lost 6 bases at V and 8 bases at J; junction bases unmatched: 11. The CDR3 covers 16 residues. Germline V gene sequence: CDR1 MNHNY, CDR2 SVGAGI (reference sequence).

The CDR3 region is CASSWEIQAPYEQYF. The CDR3, as DNA: TGTGCCAGCAGCTGGGAAATACAGGCCCCCTACGAGCAGTACTTC. The gene calls are TRBV5-6 and TRBJ2-7, with D maybe TRBD1 (5 bases). CDR3 length: 15 residues. The V gene's germline CDR1 is SGHDT and CDR2 YYEEEE. V shed 3 bases and J shed 2 bases, with 15 bases lying between them.

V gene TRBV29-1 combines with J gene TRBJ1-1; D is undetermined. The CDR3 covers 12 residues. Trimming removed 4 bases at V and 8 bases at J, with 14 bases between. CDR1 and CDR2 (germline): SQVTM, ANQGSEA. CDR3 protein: CSVVLTSSEAFF. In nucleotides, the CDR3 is TGCAGCGTTGTTTTGACATCTTCCGAAGCTTTCTTT.